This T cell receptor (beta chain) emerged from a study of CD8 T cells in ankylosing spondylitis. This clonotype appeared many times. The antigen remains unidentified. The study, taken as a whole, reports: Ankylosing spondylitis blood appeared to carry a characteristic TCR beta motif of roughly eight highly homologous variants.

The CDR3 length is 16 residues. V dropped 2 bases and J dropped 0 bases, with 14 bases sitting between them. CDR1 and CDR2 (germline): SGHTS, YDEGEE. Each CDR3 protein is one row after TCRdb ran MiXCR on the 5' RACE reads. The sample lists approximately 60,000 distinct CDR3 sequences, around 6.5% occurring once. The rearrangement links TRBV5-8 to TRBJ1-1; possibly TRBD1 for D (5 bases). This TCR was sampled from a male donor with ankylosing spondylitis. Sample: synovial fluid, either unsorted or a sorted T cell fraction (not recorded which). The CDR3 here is CASSFARDPVNTEAFF. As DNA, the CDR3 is TGTGCCAGCAGCTTTGCCCGGGACCCCGTGAACACTGAAGCTTTCTTT.